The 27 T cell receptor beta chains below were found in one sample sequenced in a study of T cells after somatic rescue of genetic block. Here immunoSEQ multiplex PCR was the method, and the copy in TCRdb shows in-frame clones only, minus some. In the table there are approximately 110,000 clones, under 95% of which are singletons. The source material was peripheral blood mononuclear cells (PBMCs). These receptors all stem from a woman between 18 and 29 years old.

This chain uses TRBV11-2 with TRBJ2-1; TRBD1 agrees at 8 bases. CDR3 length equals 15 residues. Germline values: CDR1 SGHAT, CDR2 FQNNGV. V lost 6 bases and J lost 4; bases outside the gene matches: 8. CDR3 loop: CASRSPGQVYNEQFF. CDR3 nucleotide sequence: TGTGCCAGCAGGAGTCCGGGACAGGTATACAATGAGCAGTTCTTC. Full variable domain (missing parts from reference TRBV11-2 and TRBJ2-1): EAGVAQSPRYKIIEKRQSVAFWCNPISGHATLYWYQQILGQGPKLLIQFQNNGVVDDSQLPKDRFSAERLKGVDSTLKIQPAKLEDSAVYLCASRSPGQVYNEQFFGPGTRLTVL.

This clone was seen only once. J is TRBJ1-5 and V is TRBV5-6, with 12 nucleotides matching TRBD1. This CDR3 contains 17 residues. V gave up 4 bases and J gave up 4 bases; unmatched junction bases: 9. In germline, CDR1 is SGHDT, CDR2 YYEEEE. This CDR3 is CASSPTGTGGANQPQHF. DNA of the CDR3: TGTGCCAGCAGCCCAACCGGGACAGGGGGCGCGAATCAGCCCCAGCATTTT. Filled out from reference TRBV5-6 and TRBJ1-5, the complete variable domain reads DAGVTQSPTHLIKTRGQQVTLRCSPKSGHDTVSWYQQALGQGPQFIFQYYEEEERQRGNFPDRFSGHQFPNYSSELNVNALLLGDSALYLCASSPTGTGGANQPQHFGDGTRLSIL.

CDR3: CASSSNLGKTDSYGYTF. The CDR3 bases are TGTGCCAGCAGTTCAAACTTAGGGAAGACAGACTCCTATGGCTACACCTTC. V usage is TRBV28 and J usage is TRBJ1-2, with D possibly being TRBD1 (5 bases). Germline V gives CDR1 MDHEN, CDR2 SYDVKM. Trimming removed 4 bases at V and 4 bases at J, with 22 bases between. The CDR3 contains 17 residues.

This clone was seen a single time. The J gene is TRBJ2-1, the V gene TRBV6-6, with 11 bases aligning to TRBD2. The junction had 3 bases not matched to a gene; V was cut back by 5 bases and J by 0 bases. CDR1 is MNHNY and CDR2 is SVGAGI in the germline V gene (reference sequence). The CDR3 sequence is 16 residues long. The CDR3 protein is CASSLSGGASYNEQFF. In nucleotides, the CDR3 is TGTGCCAGCAGTCTTAGCGGGGGGGCCTCCTACAATGAGCAGTTCTTC.

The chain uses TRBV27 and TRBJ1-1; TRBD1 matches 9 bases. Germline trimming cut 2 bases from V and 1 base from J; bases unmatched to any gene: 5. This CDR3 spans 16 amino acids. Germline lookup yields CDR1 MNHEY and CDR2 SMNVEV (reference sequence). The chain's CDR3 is CASSLRRGQGNTEAFF. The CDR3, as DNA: TGTGCCAGCAGTTTACGGCGGGGACAGGGGAACACTGAAGCTTTCTTT.

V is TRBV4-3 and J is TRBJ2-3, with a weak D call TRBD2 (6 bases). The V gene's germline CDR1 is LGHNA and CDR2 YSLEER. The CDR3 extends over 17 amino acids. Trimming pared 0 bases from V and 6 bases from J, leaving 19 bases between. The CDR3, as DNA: TGCGCCAGCAGCCAAGAAATTACTAGCCCCTCAGGTGATACGCAGTATTTT. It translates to CASSQEITSPSGDTQYF.

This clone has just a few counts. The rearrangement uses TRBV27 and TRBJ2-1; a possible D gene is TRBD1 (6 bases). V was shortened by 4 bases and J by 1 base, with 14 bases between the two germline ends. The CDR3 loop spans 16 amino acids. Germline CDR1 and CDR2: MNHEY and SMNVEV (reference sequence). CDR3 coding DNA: TGTGCCAGCAGTTCGACAGGTCAGGCGTCCTACAATGAGCAGTTCTTC. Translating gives CASSSTGQASYNEQFF.

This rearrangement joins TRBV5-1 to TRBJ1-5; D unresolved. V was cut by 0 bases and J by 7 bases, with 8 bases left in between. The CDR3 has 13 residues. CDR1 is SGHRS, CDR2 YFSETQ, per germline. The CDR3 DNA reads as TGCGCCAGCAGCTTGGCTGAAGGACAGCCCCAGCATTTT. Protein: CASSLAEGQPQHF.

CDR3 DNA: TGCGCCAGCAGCCACGGGGCGGGCCCGTCAGATACGCAGTATTTT. This gives the protein CASSHGAGPSDTQYF. The chain uses TRBV4-3 and TRBJ2-3; D could derive from TRBD1 or TRBD2 (5 bases each). The ends were cut back, 3 bases at V and 4 bases at J, with 14 bases in the middle. This CDR3 is 15 amino acids long. The germline V gene encodes CDR1 LGHNA and CDR2 YSLEER.

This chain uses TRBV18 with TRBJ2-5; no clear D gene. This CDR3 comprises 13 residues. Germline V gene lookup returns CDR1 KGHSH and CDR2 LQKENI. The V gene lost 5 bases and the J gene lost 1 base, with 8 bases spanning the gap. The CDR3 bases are TGTGCCAGCTCATCCGGCTCCCAAGAGACCCAGTACTTC. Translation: CASSSGSQETQYF.

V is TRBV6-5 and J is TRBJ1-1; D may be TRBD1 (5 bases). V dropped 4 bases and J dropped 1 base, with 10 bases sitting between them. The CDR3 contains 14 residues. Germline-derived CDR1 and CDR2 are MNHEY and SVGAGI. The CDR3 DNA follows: TGTGCCAGCAGTTCCGGGCAGGGGAACACTGAAGCTTTCTTT. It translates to CASSSGQGNTEAFF.

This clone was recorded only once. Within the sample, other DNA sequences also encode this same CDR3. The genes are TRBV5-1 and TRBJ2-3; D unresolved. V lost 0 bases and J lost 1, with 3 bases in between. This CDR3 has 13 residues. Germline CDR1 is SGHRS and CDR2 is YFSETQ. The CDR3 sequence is CASSLGGTDTQYF. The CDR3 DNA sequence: TGCGCCAGCAGCTTGGGGGGCACAGATACGCAGTATTTT.

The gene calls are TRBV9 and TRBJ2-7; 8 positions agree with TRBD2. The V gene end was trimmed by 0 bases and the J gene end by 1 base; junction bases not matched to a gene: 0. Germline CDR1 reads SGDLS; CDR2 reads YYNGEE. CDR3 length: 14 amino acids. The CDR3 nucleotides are TGTGCCAGCAGCGTAGTAGCGGGATCCTACGAGCAGTACTTC. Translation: CASSVVAGSYEQYF.

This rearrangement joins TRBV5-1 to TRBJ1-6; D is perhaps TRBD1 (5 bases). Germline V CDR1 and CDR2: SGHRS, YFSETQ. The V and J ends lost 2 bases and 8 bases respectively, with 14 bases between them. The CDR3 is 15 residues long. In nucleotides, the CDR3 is TGCGCCAGCAGCTTAAGGCTTCAGGGCGATTCACCCCTCCACTTT. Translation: CASSLRLQGDSPLHF.

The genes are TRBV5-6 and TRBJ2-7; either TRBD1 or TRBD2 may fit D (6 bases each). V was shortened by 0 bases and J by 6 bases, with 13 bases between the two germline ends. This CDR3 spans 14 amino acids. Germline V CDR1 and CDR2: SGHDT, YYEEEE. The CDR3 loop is CASSLGGGSGEQYF. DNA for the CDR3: TGTGCCAGCAGCTTGGGAGGGGGGTCAGGCGAGCAGTACTTC.

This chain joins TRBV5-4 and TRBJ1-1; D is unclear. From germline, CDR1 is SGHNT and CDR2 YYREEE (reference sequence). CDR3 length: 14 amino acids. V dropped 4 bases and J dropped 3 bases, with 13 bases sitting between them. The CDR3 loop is CASSPKYGDTEAFF. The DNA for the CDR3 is TGTGCCAGCAGCCCTAAGTACGGGGACACTGAAGCTTTCTTT.

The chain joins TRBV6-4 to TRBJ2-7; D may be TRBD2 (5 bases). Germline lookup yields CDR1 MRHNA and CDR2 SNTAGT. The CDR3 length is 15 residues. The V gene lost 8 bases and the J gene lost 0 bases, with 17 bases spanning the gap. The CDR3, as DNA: TGTGCCAGCCCCCGGGGAAGGTATGGCTCCTACGAGCAGTACTTC. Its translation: CASPRGRYGSYEQYF.

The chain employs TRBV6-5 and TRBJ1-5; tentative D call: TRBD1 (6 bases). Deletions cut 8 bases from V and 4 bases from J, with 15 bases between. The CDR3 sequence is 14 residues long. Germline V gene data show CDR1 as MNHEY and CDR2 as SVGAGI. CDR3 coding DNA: TGTGCCAGCCGGGAAGGGGGGAAGAATCAGCCCCAGCATTTT. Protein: CASREGGKNQPQHF.

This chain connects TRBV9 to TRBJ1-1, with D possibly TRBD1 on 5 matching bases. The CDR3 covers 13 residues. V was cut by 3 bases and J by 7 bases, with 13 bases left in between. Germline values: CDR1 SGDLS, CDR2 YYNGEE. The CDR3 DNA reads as TGTGCCAGCAGCGCGGGGACTCTTCTTGAAGCTTTCTTT. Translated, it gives CASSAGTLLEAFF.

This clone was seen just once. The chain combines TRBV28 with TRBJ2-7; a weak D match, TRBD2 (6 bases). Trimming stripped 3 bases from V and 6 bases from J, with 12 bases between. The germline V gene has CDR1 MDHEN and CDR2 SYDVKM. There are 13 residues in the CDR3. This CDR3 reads CASSFREIGEQYF. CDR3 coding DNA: TGTGCCAGCAGTTTCCGGGAGATCGGCGAGCAGTACTTC.

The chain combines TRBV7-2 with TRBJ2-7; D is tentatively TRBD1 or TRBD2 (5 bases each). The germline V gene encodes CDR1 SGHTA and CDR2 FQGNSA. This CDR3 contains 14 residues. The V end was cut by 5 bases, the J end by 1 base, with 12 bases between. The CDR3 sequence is CASSPLGRSYEQYF. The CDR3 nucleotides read TGTGCCAGCAGCCCTTTGGGACGATCCTACGAGCAGTACTTC.

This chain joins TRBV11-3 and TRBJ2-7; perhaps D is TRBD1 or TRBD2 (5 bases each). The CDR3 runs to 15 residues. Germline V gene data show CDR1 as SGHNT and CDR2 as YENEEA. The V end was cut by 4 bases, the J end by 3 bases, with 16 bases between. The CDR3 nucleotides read TGTGCCAGCAGCTCCCGACGGAGGACATTCTACGAGCAGTACTTC. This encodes CASSSRRRTFYEQYF.

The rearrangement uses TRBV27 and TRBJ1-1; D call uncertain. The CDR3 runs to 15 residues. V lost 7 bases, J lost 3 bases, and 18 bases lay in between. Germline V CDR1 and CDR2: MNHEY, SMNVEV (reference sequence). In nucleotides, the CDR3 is TGTGCCAGCACCCCGGGGTTAGGCCGGGACACTGAAGCTTTCTTT. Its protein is CASTPGLGRDTEAFF.

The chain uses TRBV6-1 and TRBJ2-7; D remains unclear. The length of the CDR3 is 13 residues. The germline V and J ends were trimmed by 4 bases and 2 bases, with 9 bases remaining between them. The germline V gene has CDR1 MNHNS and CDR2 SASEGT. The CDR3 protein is CASSVGRPYEQYF. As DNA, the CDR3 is TGTGCCAGCAGTGTCGGAAGGCCCTACGAGCAGTACTTC.

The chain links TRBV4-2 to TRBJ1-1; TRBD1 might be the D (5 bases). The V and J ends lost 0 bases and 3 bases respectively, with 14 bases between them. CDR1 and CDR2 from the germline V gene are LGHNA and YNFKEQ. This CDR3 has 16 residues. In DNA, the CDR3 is TGTGCCAGCAGCCAAGATACGGGGCTTATGGACACTGAAGCTTTCTTT. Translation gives CASSQDTGLMDTEAFF.

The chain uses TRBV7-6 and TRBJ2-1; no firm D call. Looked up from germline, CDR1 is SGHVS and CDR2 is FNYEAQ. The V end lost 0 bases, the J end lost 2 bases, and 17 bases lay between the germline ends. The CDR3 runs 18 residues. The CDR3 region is CASSLAGPVGTTYNEQFF. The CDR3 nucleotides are TGTGCCAGCAGCTTAGCTGGCCCGGTGGGCACCACCTACAATGAGCAGTTCTTC.

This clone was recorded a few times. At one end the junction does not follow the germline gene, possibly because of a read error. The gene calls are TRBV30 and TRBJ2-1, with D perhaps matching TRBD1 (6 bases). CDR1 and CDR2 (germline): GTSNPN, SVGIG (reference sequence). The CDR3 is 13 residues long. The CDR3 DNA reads TGTGCCTGGAGTGGTTTGGGGGACAAGGAGCAGTTCTTC. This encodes CAWSGLGDKEQFF.